The 14 T cell receptor beta chains presented below share a single source sample, sequenced in a study of blood T cell repertoires in COVID-19. Sequencing was performed with immunoSEQ multiplex PCR; in TCRdb, only in-frame clones are kept and a portion is missing. The data show approximately 93,000 clones, about 89% seen once. The sequenced sample was peripheral blood. These receptors all stem from a human donor in a cohort sampled during active COVID-19.

Only one count was recorded for this clone. The chain has TRBV2 and TRBJ2-1; TRBD2 matches 10 bases. CDR1 is SNHLY and CDR2 is FYNNEI in the germline V gene. The CDR3 has 19 amino acids. After removal of 0 bases from V and 0 bases from J, the junction contained 8 bases not matched to a gene. The CDR3 loop reads CASSEARLAGVRSYNEQFF. CDR3 sequence (DNA): TGTGCCAGCAGTGAAGCGCGGCTAGCGGGAGTCCGCTCCTACAATGAGCAGTTCTTC. Full variable domain (remainder filled in from reference TRBV2 and TRBJ2-1): EPEVTQTPSHQVTQMGQEVILRCVPISNHLYFYWYRQILGQKVEFLVSFYNNEISEKSEIFDDQFSVERPDGSNFTLKIRSTKLEDSAMYFCASSEARLAGVRSYNEQFFGPGTRLTVL.

The gene calls are TRBV9 and TRBJ1-4; possibly TRBD1 for D (6 bases). V was cut by 2 bases and J by 6 bases, with 14 bases left in between. The length of the CDR3 is 15 residues. CDR1 is SGDLS, CDR2 YYNGEE, per germline. The CDR3 is CASSVAGWTDEKLFF. CDR3 nucleotides: TGTGCCAGCAGCGTCGCAGGGTGGACAGATGAAAAACTGTTTTTT.

The CDR3 coding sequence is TGCGCCAGCAGCTTGGGGCTAGCGGGCCAGGAGGAGCAGTACTTC. This codes for CASSLGLAGQEEQYF. The V and J genes are TRBV5-1 and TRBJ2-7; 8 bases line up with TRBD2. Germline assignment: CDR1 SGHRS and CDR2 YFSETQ. This CDR3 spans 15 amino acids. The J segment lost 7 bases and the V segment lost 0 bases, leaving 9 bases of the junction unmatched.

This chain links TRBV14 with TRBJ2-1; tentative D call: TRBD2 (5 bases). CDR3 length: 19 amino acids. Trimming removed 0 bases from V and 10 bases from J, with 28 bases in between. CDR1 and CDR2 from the germline V gene are SGHDN and FVKESK. CDR3 DNA: TGTGCCAGCAGCCAAGATGGACGGGCAGCTAGCCCCTTTTACCGGGAGCAGTTCTTC. Translation gives CASSQDGRAASPFYREQFF.

CDR3 region: CASSESSASTEAFF. The CDR3 nucleotides read TGCGCCAGCAGTGAGTCGTCAGCGAGCACTGAAGCTTTCTTT. This chain joins TRBV10-1 and TRBJ1-1; D call uncertain. V was shortened by 0 bases and J by 4 bases, with 9 bases between the two germline ends. The germline CDR1 and CDR2 sequences are WNHNN and SYGVQD (reference sequence). The CDR3 loop spans 14 amino acids.

The chain joins TRBV21-1 to TRBJ2-2; the tabulated D call, TRBD2, remains unverified against the DNA. TRBV21-1 is designated a pseudogene. The CDR3 totals 15 residues. This CDR3 reads CASSCQGGNTGELFF. Written as DNA, the CDR3 is TGTGCCAGCAGTTGTCAGGGAGGGAACACCGGGGAGCTGTTTTTT.

J is TRBJ2-3 and V is TRBV6-1; D possibly corresponds to TRBD2 (6 bases). The CDR3 is 14 residues long. The V end was cut by 2 bases, the J end by 8 bases, with 14 bases between. Germline values: CDR1 MNHNS, CDR2 SASEGT. CDR3 amino acids: CASSEPDYQGTQYF. The CDR3 DNA is TGTGCCAGCAGTGAACCGGACTACCAGGGTACGCAGTATTTT.

The J gene is TRBJ2-7, the V gene TRBV5-1; D might be TRBD2 (5 bases). Trimming took 2 bases from V and 1 from J, leaving 7 bases between them. The CDR3 contains 13 residues. The germline V gene has CDR1 SGHRS and CDR2 YFSETQ. CDR3 amino acids: CASSLEGSYEQYF. CDR3 nucleotide sequence: TGCGCCAGCAGCTTAGAGGGTTCCTACGAGCAGTACTTC.

The rearrangement uses TRBV7-2 and TRBJ2-2, with 8 bases that match TRBD2. CDR3 size: 16 residues. Germline CDR1 and CDR2: SGHTA and FQGNSA. Losses at the gene ends were 0 bases for V and 4 bases for J; bases not matched to a gene: 4. CDR3 sequence reads: CASSLAGLAGTGELFF. As DNA, the CDR3 is TGTGCCAGCAGCTTAGCGGGGCTAGCGGGCACCGGGGAGCTGTTTTTT.

The chain recombines TRBV7-9 with TRBJ2-7; 8 positions match TRBD1. The CDR3 spans 14 residues. Germline CDR1 SEHNR, CDR2 FQNEAQ (reference sequence). V was clipped by 4 bases and J by 6 bases; unmatched bases: 8. The CDR3 reads CASSSGQGAVEQYF. DNA of the CDR3: TGTGCCAGCAGCTCCGGACAGGGAGCGGTCGAGCAGTACTTC.

This rearrangement joins TRBV7-3 to TRBJ2-3; TRBD2 matches at 7 bases. CDR1 is SGHTA and CDR2 is FQGTGA in the germline V gene. V trimming: 5 bases; J trimming: 6 bases; junction bases outside the gene matches: 5. CDR3 length: 13 residues. DNA for the CDR3: TGTGCCAGCAGCCTTCTCGGGGGGGATACGCAGTATTTT. Residues: CASSLLGGDTQYF.

The rearrangement links TRBV5-1 to TRBJ1-2; TRBD1 agrees at 7 bases. The CDR3 covers 14 residues. Germline CDR1 is SGHRS and CDR2 is YFSETQ. V lost 3 bases to trimming and J lost 3 bases; unmatched junction nucleotides: 5. CDR3: CASSWQGEDYGYTF. DNA of the CDR3: TGCGCCAGCAGCTGGCAGGGGGAGGACTATGGCTACACCTTC.

This clone was seen a few times. The chain carries TRBV7-9 and TRBJ1-2, with TRBD1 matching 7 bases. The ends lost 5 bases at V and 6 bases at J; junction bases unmatched: 3. Germline V CDR1 and CDR2: SEHNR, FQNEAQ (reference sequence). This CDR3 has 12 residues. The CDR3 DNA sequence: TGTGCCAGCAGCACAGGGGTAGATGGCTACACCTTC. Its translation is CASSTGVDGYTF.

The chain joins TRBV18 to TRBJ1-1; D is unclear. Germline V gene lookup returns CDR1 KGHSH and CDR2 LQKENI. Trimming removed 1 base at V and 8 bases at J, with 8 bases between. The length of the CDR3 is 12 residues. The CDR3 loop is CASSPQEKEAFF. The CDR3 DNA follows: TGTGCCAGCTCACCACAAGAGAAAGAAGCTTTCTTT.